This is a list of T cell receptor beta chains from one sample in a study of response to subunit inactivated influenza vaccine. From the RT-PCR reads, TCRdb called clonotypes with MiXCR, one entry per CDR3 protein. Among 500,000 to 600,000 distinct CDR3 sequences listed, around 11% were seen once. These data were also reused for a study on T cells expressing NK-cell markers.

Sequencing was performed on PBMCs from blood, taken on the day of vaccination. Every receptor here comes from a man aged 45-65 years who received an inactivated influenza vaccine. Each CDR3 is given with its conserved first and last residue. D genes are given only for firm matches. Clone size is stated in some rows and not others, as once, few, many or a class when expanded.

size: many
J: TRBJ2-1
length: 14
D: NA
V: TRBV12-3/TRBV12-4
DNA: TGTGCCAGCAGTTTGGGAAGGAGCTACAATGAGCAGTTCTTC
CDR3: CASSLGRSYNEQFF

size: few
J: TRBJ1-1
length: 16
D: NA
V: TRBV5-1
DNA: TGCGCCAGCAGCTTGGCCGCAGGCAGGGGTCAAACTGAAGCTTTCTTT
CDR3: CASSLAAGRGQTEAFF

size: few
J: TRBJ1-1
length: 12
D: NA
V: TRBV29-1
DNA: TGCAGCGCGGACAGTTTGAACACTGAAGCTTTCTTT
CDR3: CSADSLNTEAFF

size: few
J: TRBJ2-2
length: 14
D: NA
V: TRBV28
DNA: TGTGCCAGCAATGGACAGACGAACACCGGGGAGCTGTTTTTT
CDR3: CASNGQTNTGELFF

size: many
J: TRBJ1-1
length: 11
D: NA
V: TRBV14
DNA: TGTGCCAGCAGCAAGGGACCGAAAGCTTTCTTT
CDR3: CASSKGPKAFF

size: NA
J: TRBJ2-3
length: 14
D: TRBD1
V: TRBV6-1
DNA: TGTGCCAGCAGGCTGACAGGGGGCGCAGATACGCAGTATTTT
CDR3: CASRLTGGADTQYF

size: once
J: TRBJ2-5
length: 13
D: NA
V: TRBV19
DNA: TGTGCCAGTAGTCCTACTGGCAGTGAGACCCAGTACTTC
CDR3: CASSPTGSETQYF

size: NA
J: TRBJ2-1
length: 17
D: NA
V: TRBV20-1
DNA: TGCAGTGCTAGAGATTTCATGACAGGCGAAACCTACAATGAGCAGTTCTTC
CDR3: CSARDFMTGETYNEQFF

size: few
J: TRBJ2-3
length: 15
D: NA
V: TRBV11-2
DNA: TGTGCCAGCAGCTCACAAACAGGGATCACAGATACGCAGTATTTT
CDR3: CASSSQTGITDTQYF

size: NA
J: TRBJ2-1
length: 14
D: TRBD1
V: TRBV7-8
DNA: TGTGCCAGCGGTCCGGGACAGGTCTACAATGAGCAGTTCTTC
CDR3: CASGPGQVYNEQFF

size: many
J: TRBJ2-7
length: 13
D: TRBD1
V: TRBV18
DNA: TGTGCCAGCTCACCCGGGACAGCCTACGAGCAGTACTTC
CDR3: CASSPGTAYEQYF

size: NA
J: TRBJ2-1
length: 15
D: TRBD2
V: TRBV5-1
DNA: TGCGCCAGCAATCTTCGGGGGGGGTTATACAATGAGCAGTTCTTC
CDR3: CASNLRGGLYNEQFF

size: NA
J: TRBJ2-7
length: 15
D: NA
V: TRBV6-5
DNA: TGTGCCAGCAGTTACTCGAAGGGCAGGGGGGAAGAGCAGTACTTC
CDR3: CASSYSKGRGEEQYF

size: NA
J: TRBJ1-5
length: 15
D: TRBD1
V: TRBV12-3/TRBV12-4
DNA: TGTGCCAGCAGTTTAGACGACAGGGTCAATCAGCCCCAGCATTTT
CDR3: CASSLDDRVNQPQHF

size: NA
J: TRBJ2-3
length: 16
D: TRBD2
V: TRBV12-3/TRBV12-4
DNA: TGTGCCAGCAGTACGGGACTAGCGGGGCGGGCAGATACGCAGTATTTT
CDR3: CASSTGLAGRADTQYF

size: few
J: TRBJ1-1
length: 15
D: NA
V: TRBV5-5
DNA: TGTGCCAGCAGCTCGGACCCAGCTTCGAACACTGAAGCTTTCTTT
CDR3: CASSSDPASNTEAFF

size: many
J: TRBJ2-2
length: 14
D: NA
V: TRBV7-7
DNA: TGTGCTAGCAGCTTAGACCCAGGAACCGGGGAGCTGTTTTTT
CDR3: CASSLDPGTGELFF

size: few
J: TRBJ2-1
length: 16
D: TRBD1
V: TRBV20-1
DNA: TGCAGTGCTAGAGATCAACGGACAGGGGTGGGTGATGAGCAGTTCTTC
CDR3: CSARDQRTGVGDEQFF

size: NA
J: TRBJ1-5
length: 14
D: NA
V: TRBV7-9
DNA: TGTGCCAGCAGCCCAGGTGTCGACAATCAGCCCCAGCATTTT
CDR3: CASSPGVDNQPQHF

size: NA
J: TRBJ2-5
length: 12
D: TRBD2
V: TRBV10-3
DNA: TGTGCCATCTCTGGCGGGAGGGAGACCCAGTACTTC
CDR3: CAISGGRETQYF

size: few
J: TRBJ2-5
length: 16
D: TRBD2
V: TRBV3-1
DNA: TGTGCCAGCAGCCAAGGAAGGCTAGCGGGGGGGGTAGCCCAGTACTTC
CDR3: CASSQGRLAGGVAQYF

size: many
J: TRBJ2-1
length: 16
D: TRBD1
V: TRBV11-2
DNA: TGTGCCAGCAGCTGGGGGACAGGGAAGTCCTACAATGAGCAGTTCTTC
CDR3: CASSWGTGKSYNEQFF

size: NA
J: TRBJ2-5
length: 15
D: NA
V: TRBV7-6
DNA: TGTGCCAGCAGCTTAGCGAGGGGGGCTGGAGAGACCCAGTACTTC
CDR3: CASSLARGAGETQYF

size: few
J: TRBJ2-3
length: 15
D: TRBD2
V: TRBV20-1
DNA: TGCAGTGTTCCCGGGGCTAGCGGGAACACAGATACGCAGTATTTT
CDR3: CSVPGASGNTDTQYF

size: NA
J: TRBJ1-1
length: 12
D: TRBD1
V: TRBV30
DNA: TGTGCCTGGAGTCAGGGGGACACTGAAGCTTTCTTT
CDR3: CAWSQGDTEAFF

size: many
J: TRBJ2-1
length: 17
D: TRBD1
V: TRBV7-9
DNA: TGTGCCAGCAGCATTAACCCCGGGACAGGGGGCCGGAATGAGCAGTTCTTC
CDR3: CASSINPGTGGRNEQFF

size: NA
J: TRBJ2-6
length: 17
D: TRBD1
V: TRBV19
DNA: TGTGCCAGTAGTATGACAGGGGCCCGCTCTGGGGCCAACGTCCTGACTTTC
CDR3: CASSMTGARSGANVLTF

size: few
J: TRBJ1-5
length: 18
D: TRBD1
V: TRBV11-2
DNA: TGTGCCAGCAGTTTAAAGCACAGGGGGTCGACGTTGTATCAGCCCCAGCATTTT
CDR3: CASSLKHRGSTLYQPQHF

size: many
J: TRBJ2-1
length: 12
D: NA
V: TRBV5-1
DNA: TGCGCCAGCAGCTTAGGCAGCGATGAGCAGTTCTTC
CDR3: CASSLGSDEQFF

size: few
J: TRBJ2-2
length: 14
D: NA
V: TRBV6-1
DNA: TGTGCCAGCAGCGGGACAATCGACACCGGGGAGCTGTTTTTT
CDR3: CASSGTIDTGELFF

size: many
J: TRBJ2-2
length: 14
D: NA
V: TRBV10-3
DNA: TGTGCCATCAGCCGGGACTTGAACACCGGGGAGCTGTTTTTT
CDR3: CAISRDLNTGELFF

size: once
J: TRBJ2-7
length: 21
D: NA
V: TRBV12-2
DNA: TGTGCAAGTCGCCCCCATTATCGTGGGACTAACCCTAAGGGGCTACTCGACGAGCAGTACTTC
CDR3: CASRPHYRGTNPKGLLDEQYF

size: NA
J: TRBJ2-1
length: 15
D: NA
V: TRBV5-5
DNA: TGTGCCAGCAGCTTGGAGGCCAGTACTTACAATGAGCAGTTCTTC
CDR3: CASSLEASTYNEQFF

size: few
J: TRBJ2-1
length: 16
D: NA
V: TRBV9
DNA: TGTGCCAGCAGCGTAGGCAGGGCCGCCTCCTACAATGAGCAGTTCTTC
CDR3: CASSVGRAASYNEQFF

size: NA
J: TRBJ1-3
length: 14
D: NA
V: TRBV12-3/TRBV12-4
DNA: TGTGCCAGCAGTTTAGACCCCTCTGGAAACACCATATATTTT
CDR3: CASSLDPSGNTIYF

size: few
J: TRBJ2-5
length: 16
D: TRBD2
V: TRBV7-2
DNA: TGTGCCAGCAGCTTACTCCTAGCGGGGCCTCAAGAGACCCAGTACTTC
CDR3: CASSLLLAGPQETQYF

size: NA
J: TRBJ2-7
length: 16
D: TRBD2
V: TRBV7-9
DNA: TGTGCCAGCAGCGGAACTAGCGGGAGGGCCCCCTACGAGCAGTACTTC
CDR3: CASSGTSGRAPYEQYF

size: few
J: TRBJ2-5
length: 17
D: NA
V: TRBV6-1
DNA: TGTGCCAGCAGTCAGGGACTTTCTTTAGGTGGCCAAGAGACCCAGTACTTC
CDR3: CASSQGLSLGGQETQYF

size: NA
J: TRBJ2-7
length: 14
D: TRBD2
V: TRBV12-3/TRBV12-4
DNA: TGTGCCAGCAACCTAGCGGGGGTCATCTACGAGCAGTACTTC
CDR3: CASNLAGVIYEQYF

size: NA
J: TRBJ1-6
length: 14
D: NA
V: TRBV6-5
DNA: TGTGCCAGCAGTTACTCGTTATCCGATTCACCCCTCCACTTT
CDR3: CASSYSLSDSPLHF

size: NA
J: TRBJ1-5
length: 14
D: NA
V: TRBV11-2
DNA: TGTGCCAGCAGCTTAGCAGGGCCCAATCAGCCCCAGCATTTT
CDR3: CASSLAGPNQPQHF

size: NA
J: TRBJ1-1
length: 12
D: NA
V: TRBV29-1
DNA: TGCAGCGTTGACTCAATGAACACTGAAGCTTTCTTT
CDR3: CSVDSMNTEAFF

size: NA
J: TRBJ2-5
length: 16
D: NA
V: TRBV7-7
DNA: TGTGCCAGCAGCTTAGTTCCCGGACAGTACCAAGAGACCCAGTACTTC
CDR3: CASSLVPGQYQETQYF

size: many
J: TRBJ2-1
length: 14
D: TRBD2
V: TRBV24-1
DNA: TGTGCCACCAGTCCCCCGGGACTAGCGACTGAGCAGTTCTTC
CDR3: CATSPPGLATEQFF

size: NA
J: TRBJ1-5
length: 15
D: TRBD1
V: TRBV12-3/TRBV12-4
DNA: TGTGCCAGCAGTAGGACAGGGGGCGCGATGCAGCCCCAGCATTTT
CDR3: CASSRTGGAMQPQHF

size: NA
J: TRBJ2-5
length: 16
D: NA
V: TRBV19
DNA: TGTGCCAGTAGATCAGGCGGGACCCCCATAAAAGAGACCCAGTACTTC
CDR3: CASRSGGTPIKETQYF

size: few
J: TRBJ2-3
length: 16
D: TRBD2
V: TRBV5-1
DNA: TGCGCCAGCAGCTTAGAACTAGCGGGGGGGCCAGATACGCAGTATTTT
CDR3: CASSLELAGGPDTQYF

size: few
J: TRBJ1-1
length: 13
D: NA
V: TRBV5-1
DNA: TGCGCCAGCAGCCCAACGGTCTTGCGGGAAGCTTTCTTT
CDR3: CASSPTVLREAFF